This entry lists 7 T cell receptor beta chains sequenced from one sample in a study of cytomegalovirus exposure and HLA in healthy donors. The PCR used 60 Vbeta and 13 Jbeta primers. Data came from immunoSEQ multiplex PCR; TCRdb stores just in-frame clones and leaves some out. Recorded here are around 140,000 clones; the top ten clones represent 0.96%. Sequenced: PBMCs. These receptors were collected from a male donor in good health and CMV-seronegative.

The V call is TRBV15, the J call TRBJ2-7; 8 nucleotides agree with TRBD1. The CDR3 extends over 14 amino acids. The V and J ends lost 5 bases and 4 bases, in that order; junction bases with no gene match: 7. From germline, CDR1 is LNHNV and CDR2 YYDKDF (reference sequence). Here the CDR3 DNA reads TGTGCCACCAGCGAAGCCACAGGGGGGTACGAGCAGTACTTC. This translates into CATSEATGGYEQYF.

A remark on this clone: This specimen includes other DNA sequences encoding the same CDR3. This chain uses TRBV13 with TRBJ1-2; D remains ambiguous. Germline V gene sequence: CDR1 PRHDT, CDR2 FYEKMQ (reference sequence). The length of the CDR3 is 13 residues. Trimming took 9 bases from V and 3 from J, leaving 14 bases between them. In DNA, the CDR3 is TGTGCCAGTTCGGGCCTCGGGGACTATGGCTACACCTTC. Residues: CASSGLGDYGYTF.

The chain couples TRBV27 to TRBJ1-6, with TRBD1 as a possible D gene (5 bases). The CDR3 totals 13 residues. Germline V CDR1 and CDR2: MNHEY, SMNVEV (reference sequence). V lost 8 bases, J lost 14 bases, and 19 bases lay in between. This CDR3 reads CASLNPPGATLHF. The DNA of the CDR3 is TGTGCCAGCCTAAATCCGCCTGGGGCAACCCTCCACTTT.

V gene TRBV30 combines with J gene TRBJ1-5; no definite D call. V was pared by 0 bases and J by 2 bases, with 11 bases between. CDR1 is GTSNPN and CDR2 is SVGIG in the germline V gene (reference sequence). The CDR3 has 15 residues. The CDR3 nucleotides are TGTGCCTGGAGTGTACAGTTGAGGGGCAATCAGCCCCAGCATTTT. This encodes CAWSVQLRGNQPQHF.

CDR3 region: CAISEPGQRSDTQYF. DNA for the CDR3: TGTGCCATCAGTGAGCCGGGCCAGCGGTCCGATACGCAGTATTTT. The chain joins TRBV10-3 to TRBJ2-3; D might be TRBD2 (5 bases). Trimming took 2 bases from V and 6 from J, leaving 15 bases between them. The CDR3 runs 15 residues. The germline CDR1 and CDR2 sequences are ENHRY and SYGVKD.

The chain has TRBV5-5 and TRBJ1-5, with unresolved D. Looked up from germline, CDR1 is SGHKS and CDR2 is YYEKEE (reference sequence). The CDR3 runs to 17 residues. The V end was cut by 4 bases, the J end by 1 base, with 18 bases between. The CDR3: CASSPRVDERSNQPQHF. The CDR3 nucleotides are TGTGCCAGCAGCCCGAGGGTGGATGAAAGGAGCAATCAGCCCCAGCATTTT.

The chain uses TRBV5-1 and TRBJ1-2; D perhaps matches TRBD1 (5 bases). V was shortened by 3 bases and J by 4 bases, with 10 bases between the two germline ends. Germline V gene data show CDR1 as SGHRS and CDR2 as YFSETQ. This CDR3 contains 13 residues. The CDR3 DNA is TGCGCCAGCAGCTCGCCGGGACTCTATGGCTACACCTTC. Translation: CASSSPGLYGYTF.